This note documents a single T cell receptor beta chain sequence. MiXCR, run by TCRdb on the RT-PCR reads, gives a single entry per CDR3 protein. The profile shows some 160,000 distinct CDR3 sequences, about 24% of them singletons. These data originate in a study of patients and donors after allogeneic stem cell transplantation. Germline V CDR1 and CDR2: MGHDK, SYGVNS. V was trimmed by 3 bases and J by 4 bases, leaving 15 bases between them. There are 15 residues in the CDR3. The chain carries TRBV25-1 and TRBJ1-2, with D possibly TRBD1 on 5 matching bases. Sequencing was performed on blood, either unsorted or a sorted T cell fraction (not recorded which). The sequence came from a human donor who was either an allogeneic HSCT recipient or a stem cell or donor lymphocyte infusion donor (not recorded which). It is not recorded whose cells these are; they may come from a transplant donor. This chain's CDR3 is CASSDWDAQSYGYTF. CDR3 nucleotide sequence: TGTGCCAGCAGTGATTGGGACGCCCAGAGCTATGGCTACACCTTC.